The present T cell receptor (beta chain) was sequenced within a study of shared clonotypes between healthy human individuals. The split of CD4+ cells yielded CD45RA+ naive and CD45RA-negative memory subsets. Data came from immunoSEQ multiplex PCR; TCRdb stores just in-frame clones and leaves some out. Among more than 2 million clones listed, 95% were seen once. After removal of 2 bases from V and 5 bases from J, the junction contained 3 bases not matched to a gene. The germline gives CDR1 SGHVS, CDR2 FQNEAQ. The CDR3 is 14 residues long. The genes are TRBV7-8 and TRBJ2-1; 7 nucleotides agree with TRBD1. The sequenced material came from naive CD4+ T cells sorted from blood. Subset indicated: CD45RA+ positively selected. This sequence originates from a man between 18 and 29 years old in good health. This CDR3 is CASSLRQGDNEQFF. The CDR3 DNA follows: TGTGCCAGCAGCTTACGGCAGGGGGACAATGAGCAGTTCTTC.